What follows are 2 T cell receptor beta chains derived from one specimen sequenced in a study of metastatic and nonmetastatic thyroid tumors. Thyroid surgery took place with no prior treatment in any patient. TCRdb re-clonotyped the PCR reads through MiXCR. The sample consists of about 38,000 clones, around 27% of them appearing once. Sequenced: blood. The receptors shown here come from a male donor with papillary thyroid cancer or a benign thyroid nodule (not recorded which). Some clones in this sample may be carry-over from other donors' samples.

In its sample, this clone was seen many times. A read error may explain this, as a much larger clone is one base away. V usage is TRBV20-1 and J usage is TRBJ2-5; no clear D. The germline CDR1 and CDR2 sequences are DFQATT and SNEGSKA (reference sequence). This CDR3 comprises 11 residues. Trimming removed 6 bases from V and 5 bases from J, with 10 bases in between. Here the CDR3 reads CSAIRRETQYF. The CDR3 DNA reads TGCAGTGCGATCAGACGTGAGACCCAGTACTTC.

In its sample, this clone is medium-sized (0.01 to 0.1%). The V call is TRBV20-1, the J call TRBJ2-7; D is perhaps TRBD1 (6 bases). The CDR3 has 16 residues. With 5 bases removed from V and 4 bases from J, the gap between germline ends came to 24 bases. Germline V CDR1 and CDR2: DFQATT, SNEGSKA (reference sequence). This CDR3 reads CSAFQLPEDRSYEQYF. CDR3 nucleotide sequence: TGCAGTGCTTTCCAACTACCGGAGGACAGATCATACGAGCAGTACTTC.